This T cell receptor beta chain was sequenced for a study of Graves' ophthalmopathy and Graves' hyperthyroidism (dated by TCRdb to 2016 to 2018). Looking at the study overall: Peripheral blood was collected at initial diagnosis, prior to any treatment. TCR beta repertoire signatures were used to distinguish Graves' ophthalmopathy from Graves' hyperthyroidism and to predict progression to ophthalmopathy. In total, 135 blood samples were TCR-sequenced: roughly 45 ophthalmopathy, approximately 75 hyperthyroidism and some 17 hyperthyroidism-to-ophthalmopathy patients. To explore V-J signatures that separate ophthalmopathy from hyperthyroidism, a discovery set of approximately 100 patients was enrolled, consisting of 40 to 45 with ophthalmopathy and under 65 with stable hyperthyroidism. The independent validation cohort included 18 to 20 hyperthyroidism patients plus 17 patients who later progressed from hyperthyroidism to ophthalmopathy. T-cell repertoires of thyroid tissue and blood were compared in over 5 hyperthyroidism patients. After sampling, hyperthyroidism patients received methimazole starting at 30 mg daily, and ophthalmopathy patients received high-dose intravenous methylprednisolone. The investigation overall reported the following: Most expanded thyroid clonotypes with a frequency above 0.001 also appeared in blood, which suggests that blood repertoires may reflect the immune response in the thyroid. Sample size was not statistically predetermined, and group allocation was not concealed from the investigators. In cross-validation, the 13-signature model distinguished ophthalmopathy from stable hyperthyroidism with roughly 90% sensitivity and nearly 82% specificity, and in the test set the corresponding values were roughly 78% and 74%. In validation, the model predicted ophthalmopathy progression with 55% to 71% sensitivity and approximately 75% specificity; some 13 predicted patients were CT-confirmed with GO in a median of 6.5 months.

This clonotype was observed many times. Its antigen has not been determined. No base quality information exists; no much larger clone differs at one position. For repertoire sequencing, TCR beta CDR3 regions were amplified from RNA transcripts. The first round of RT-PCR was done with HTBI primers and the Qiagen OneStep RT-PCR kit, and was followed by a second round of multiplex PCR, then size selection and purification. The libraries underwent paired-end sequencing with 100 bp reads on an Illumina HiSeq2000. Under the source paper's analysis protocol: SOAPnuke was used to process the reads, removing any read that contained adapters or uncalled bases, had a mean Phred below 15, or lacked an exact match to the constant primer or identifier. COPE v1.2.5 was used to merge high-quality paired reads. Each unique nucleotide sequence was defined as a clonotype, and clonotypes were aligned to IMGT TRB V, D and J references with MiTCR v1.1. Only V-J combinations with frequency above 0.0001 were analysed, covering 99% to 99.2% of repertoires. For each V-J combination, a TCR clonal expansion and chaos score was defined as the ratio of F50 clonal expansion to chaos observed in the TCRdist matrix. Welch's t-statistics and random forest were used to reduce features to about a dozen V-J combinations, which were fed into a naive Bayes classifier. The Morisita-Horn index was used to measure how similar the thyroid and blood repertoires were. Clones were called with MiXCR by TCRdb after fastp trimmed the public reads at Q25, and only in-frame beta chains were retained. CDR3 protein sequences are deduplicated, and each keeps its most common genes and DNA. These V and J calls originate from TCRdb's pipeline instead of the authors' own analysis. A total of 300,000 to 400,000 distinct CDR3 sequences appear in this sample, about 18% of them only once. 2.4% of the sample is in the top ten clones.

Stable hyperthyroidism was defined as no progression to ophthalmopathy within 18 months of follow-up. Hyperthyroidism patients were newly diagnosed, were aged 18 to 65 years, and had a disease duration under 2 months. Patients with other autoimmune diseases, uncontrolled infections, pregnancy or lactation were excluded. Diagnosis was based on clinical symptoms, serum thyroxine, TRAb, thyroid ultrasound and orbital computed tomography. Using Ficoll-Paque density gradient centrifugation, PBMCs were isolated from 8.5 to 10 ml of fresh peripheral blood. Total RNA was extracted using Trizol reagent, and RNA quality was checked on an Agilent 2100 Bioanalyzer. V is shortened by 5 bases, J by 1 base, and the region joining them spans 6 bases. From the germline V gene, CDR1 is SGHAT and CDR2 is FQNNGV. From the cysteine up to the phenylalanine, the CDR3 has a length of 14 residues. Solely the CDR3 DNA is kept, with 42 bases framed from the first base.

Here the chain combines TRBV11-2 and TRBJ2-6; too little of a D gene remains to name it. What was sequenced was peripheral blood. The sequence was collected from an adult woman with stable Graves' hyperthyroidism. The DNA sequence follows: TGTGCCAGCAGCCTTGAATCTGGGGCCAACGTCCTGACTTTC. Protein translation: CASSLESGANVLTF.